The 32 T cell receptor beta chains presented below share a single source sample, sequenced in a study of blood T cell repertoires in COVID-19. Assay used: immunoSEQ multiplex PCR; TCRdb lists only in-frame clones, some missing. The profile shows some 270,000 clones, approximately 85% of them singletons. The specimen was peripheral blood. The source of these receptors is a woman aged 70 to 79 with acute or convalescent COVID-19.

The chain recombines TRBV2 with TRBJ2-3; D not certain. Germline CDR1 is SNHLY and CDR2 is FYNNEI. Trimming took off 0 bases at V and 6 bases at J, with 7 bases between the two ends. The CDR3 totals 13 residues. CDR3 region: CASSEANGDTQYF. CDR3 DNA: TGTGCCAGCAGTGAAGCCAACGGGGATACGCAGTATTTT.

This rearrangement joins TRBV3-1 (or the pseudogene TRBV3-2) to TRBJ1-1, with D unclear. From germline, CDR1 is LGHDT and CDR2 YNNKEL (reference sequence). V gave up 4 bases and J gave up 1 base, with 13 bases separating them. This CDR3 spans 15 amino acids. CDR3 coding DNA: TGTGCCAGCAGCCTTTCTACGCGGGGGAACACTGAAGCTTTCTTT. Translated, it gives CASSLSTRGNTEAFF.

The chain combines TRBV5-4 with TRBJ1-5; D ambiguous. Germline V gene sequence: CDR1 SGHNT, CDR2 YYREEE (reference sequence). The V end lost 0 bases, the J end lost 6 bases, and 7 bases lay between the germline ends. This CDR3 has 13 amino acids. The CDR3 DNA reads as TGTGCCAGCAGCTTGGATTTTCTTCAGCCCCAGCATTTT. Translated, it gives CASSLDFLQPQHF.

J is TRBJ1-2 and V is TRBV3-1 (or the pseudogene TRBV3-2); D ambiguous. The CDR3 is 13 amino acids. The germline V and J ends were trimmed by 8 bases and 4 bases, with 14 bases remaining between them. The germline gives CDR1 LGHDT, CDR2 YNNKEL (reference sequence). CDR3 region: CASRSVLPYGYTF. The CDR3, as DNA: TGTGCCAGCCGCTCGGTGCTTCCCTATGGCTACACCTTC.

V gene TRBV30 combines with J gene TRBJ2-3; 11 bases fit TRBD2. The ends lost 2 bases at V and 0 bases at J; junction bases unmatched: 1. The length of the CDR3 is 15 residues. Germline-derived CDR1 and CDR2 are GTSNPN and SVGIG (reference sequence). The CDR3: CAWSLAGGSTDTQYF. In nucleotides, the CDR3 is TGTGCCTGGAGTTTAGCGGGGGGGAGCACAGATACGCAGTATTTT.

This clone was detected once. This CDR3 is CASSPGSGTQYF. The CDR3, as DNA: TGTGCCAGCAGCCCGGGGTCCGGAACACAGTACTTC. The J gene is TRBJ2-7, the V gene TRBV5-4; TRBD2 is a possible D gene (5 bases). V lost 4 bases and J lost 10, with 15 bases in between. Germline V gene lookup returns CDR1 SGHNT and CDR2 YYREEE (reference sequence). The CDR3 loop spans 12 amino acids.

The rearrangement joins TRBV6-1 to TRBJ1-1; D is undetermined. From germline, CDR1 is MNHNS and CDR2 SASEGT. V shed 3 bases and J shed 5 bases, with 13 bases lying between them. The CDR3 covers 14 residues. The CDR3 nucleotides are TGTGCCAGCAGTGAGGCCGTACCGGGGACTGAAGCTTTCTTT. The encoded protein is CASSEAVPGTEAFF.

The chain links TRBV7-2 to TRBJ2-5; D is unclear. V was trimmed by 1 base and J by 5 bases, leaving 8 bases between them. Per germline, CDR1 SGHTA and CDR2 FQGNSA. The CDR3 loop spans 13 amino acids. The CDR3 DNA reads TGTGCCAGCAGCTTAGAGTCGGTGGAGACCCAGTACTTC. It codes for CASSLESVETQYF.

The DNA for the CDR3 is TGTGCCAGCAGAGGGACAGGGACCTATGGCTACACCTTC. It yields the protein CASRGTGTYGYTF. V gene TRBV6-5 combines with J gene TRBJ1-2, with TRBD1 matching over 9 bases. CDR1 MNHEY and CDR2 SVGAGI come from the germline V gene. The CDR3 has 13 residues. The ends lost 6 bases at V and 4 bases at J; junction bases unmatched: 3.

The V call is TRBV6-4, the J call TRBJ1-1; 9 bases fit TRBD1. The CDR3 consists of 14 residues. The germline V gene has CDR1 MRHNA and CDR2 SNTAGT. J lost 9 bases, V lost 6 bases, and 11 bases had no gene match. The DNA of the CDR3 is TGTGCCAGCAGAAACGACAGGGGGGCCGGTAAAGCTTTCTTT. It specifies CASRNDRGAGKAFF.

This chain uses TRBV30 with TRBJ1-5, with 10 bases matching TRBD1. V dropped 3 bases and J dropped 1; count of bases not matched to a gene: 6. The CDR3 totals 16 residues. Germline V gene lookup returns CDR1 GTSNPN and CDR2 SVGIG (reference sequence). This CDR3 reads CAWRDPGQGSNQPQHF. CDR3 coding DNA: TGTGCCTGGAGGGATCCGGGACAGGGGAGCAATCAGCCCCAGCATTTT.

CDR3 DNA: TGTGCCAGCAGCATGGACCAGGCCCGGAGGTGGGAGCAGTACTTC. Amino acids: CASSMDQARRWEQYF. This sequence joins TRBV5-4 and TRBJ2-7, with a tentative D call TRBD2 (5 bases). The CDR3 is made up of 15 amino acids. Germline lookup yields CDR1 SGHNT and CDR2 YYREEE (reference sequence). V was pared by 4 bases and J by 7 bases, with 21 bases between.

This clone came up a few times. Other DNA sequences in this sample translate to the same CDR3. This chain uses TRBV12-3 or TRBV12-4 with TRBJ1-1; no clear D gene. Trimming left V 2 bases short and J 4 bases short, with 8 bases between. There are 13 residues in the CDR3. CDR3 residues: CASSLSGGTEAFF. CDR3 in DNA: TGTGCCAGCAGTTTATCAGGAGGCACTGAAGCTTTCTTT.

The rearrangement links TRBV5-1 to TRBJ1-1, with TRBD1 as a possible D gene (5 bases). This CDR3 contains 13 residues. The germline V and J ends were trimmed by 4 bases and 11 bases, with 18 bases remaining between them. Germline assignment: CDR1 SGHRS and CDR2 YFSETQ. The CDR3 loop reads CASSPGLSHWAFF. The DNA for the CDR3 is TGCGCCAGCAGCCCGGGACTCTCCCATTGGGCTTTCTTT.

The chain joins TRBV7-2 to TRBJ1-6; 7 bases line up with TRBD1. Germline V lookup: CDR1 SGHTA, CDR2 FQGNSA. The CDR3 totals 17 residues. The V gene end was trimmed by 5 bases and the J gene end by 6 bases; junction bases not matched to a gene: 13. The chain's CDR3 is CASSAPPGQVLNSPLHF. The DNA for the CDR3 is TGTGCCAGCAGCGCGCCCCCAGGACAGGTTCTTAATTCACCCCTCCACTTT.

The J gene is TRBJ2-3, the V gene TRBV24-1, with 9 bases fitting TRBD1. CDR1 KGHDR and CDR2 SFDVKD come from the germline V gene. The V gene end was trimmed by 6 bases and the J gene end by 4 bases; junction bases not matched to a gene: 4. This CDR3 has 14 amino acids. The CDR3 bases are TGTGCCACCAGTCGGGGACAGGGCCCAGATACGCAGTATTTT. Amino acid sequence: CATSRGQGPDTQYF.

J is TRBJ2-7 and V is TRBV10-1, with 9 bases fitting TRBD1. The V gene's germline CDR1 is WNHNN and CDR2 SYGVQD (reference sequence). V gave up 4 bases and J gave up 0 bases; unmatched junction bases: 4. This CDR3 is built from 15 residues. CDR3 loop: CASSAGQGISYEQYF. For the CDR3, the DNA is TGCGCCAGCAGTGCGGGACAGGGAATCTCCTACGAGCAGTACTTC.

CDR3 bases: TGCGCCAGCAGCCGCACACGGGGGTCCGGAAACACCATATATTTT. Protein sequence: CASSRTRGSGNTIYF. The chain recombines TRBV4-1 with TRBJ1-3, with a possible D match to TRBD1 (5 bases). The germline V and J ends were trimmed by 4 bases and 4 bases, with 14 bases remaining between them. This CDR3 is 15 amino acids long. CDR1 is MGHRA, CDR2 YSYEKL, per germline.

In nucleotides, the CDR3 is TGTGCCAGCAGATCTCAGGGGAACACTGAAGCTTTCTTT. Protein: CASRSQGNTEAFF. The chain carries TRBV2 and TRBJ1-1; D might be TRBD1 (5 bases). CDR1 is SNHLY, CDR2 FYNNEI, per germline. Trimming shortened V by 6 bases and J by 1 base, and 9 bases separated the two germline ends. This CDR3 contains 13 residues.

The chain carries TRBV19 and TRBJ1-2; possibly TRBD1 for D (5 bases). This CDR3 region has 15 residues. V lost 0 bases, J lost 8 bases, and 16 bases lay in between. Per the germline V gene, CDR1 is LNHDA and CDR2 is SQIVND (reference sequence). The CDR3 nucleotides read TGTGCCAGTAGTATAGATACATCAGGGCACTGGGGCTACACCTTC. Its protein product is CASSIDTSGHWGYTF.

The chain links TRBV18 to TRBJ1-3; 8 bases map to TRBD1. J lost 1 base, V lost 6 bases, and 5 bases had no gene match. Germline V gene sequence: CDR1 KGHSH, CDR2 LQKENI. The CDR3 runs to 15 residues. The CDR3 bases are TGTGCCAGCTCCCAACGGACAGGGTCTGGAAACACCATATATTTT. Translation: CASSQRTGSGNTIYF. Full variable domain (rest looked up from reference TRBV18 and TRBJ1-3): NAGVMQNPRHLVRRRGQEARLRCSPMKGHSHVYWYRQLPEEGLKFMVYLQKENIIDESGMPKERFSAEFPKEGPSILRIQQVVRGDSAAYFCASSQRTGSGNTIYFGEGSWLTVV.

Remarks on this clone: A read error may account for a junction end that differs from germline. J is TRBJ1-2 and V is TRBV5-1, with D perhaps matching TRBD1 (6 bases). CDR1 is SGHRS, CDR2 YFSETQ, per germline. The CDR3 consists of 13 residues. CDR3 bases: TGCGCCAGCAGATTGGACAGTCACTATGGCTACACCTTC. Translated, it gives CASRLDSHYGYTF.

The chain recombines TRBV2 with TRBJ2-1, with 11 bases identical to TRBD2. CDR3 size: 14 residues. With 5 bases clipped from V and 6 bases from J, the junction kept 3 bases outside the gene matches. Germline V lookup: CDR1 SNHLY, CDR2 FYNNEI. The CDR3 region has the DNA TGTGCCAGCAGTAACGGACTAGCGGGCAATGAGCAGTTCTTC. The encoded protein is CASSNGLAGNEQFF.

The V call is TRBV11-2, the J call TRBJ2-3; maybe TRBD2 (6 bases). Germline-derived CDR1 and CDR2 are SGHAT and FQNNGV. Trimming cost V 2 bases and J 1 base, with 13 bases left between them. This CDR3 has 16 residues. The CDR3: CASSLNRRGGTDTQYF. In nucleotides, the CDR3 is TGTGCCAGCAGCTTAAATAGACGCGGGGGCACAGATACGCAGTATTTT.

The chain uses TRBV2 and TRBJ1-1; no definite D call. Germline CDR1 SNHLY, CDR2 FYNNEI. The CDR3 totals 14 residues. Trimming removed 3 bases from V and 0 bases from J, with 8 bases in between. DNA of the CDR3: TGTGCCAGCAGTGACTGGAGGATGAACACTGAAGCTTTCTTT. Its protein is CASSDWRMNTEAFF. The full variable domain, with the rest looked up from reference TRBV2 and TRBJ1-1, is EPEVTQTPSHQVTQMGQEVILRCVPISNHLYFYWYRQILGQKVEFLVSFYNNEISEKSEIFDDQFSVERPDGSNFTLKIRSTKLEDSAMYFCASSDWRMNTEAFFGQGTRLTVV.

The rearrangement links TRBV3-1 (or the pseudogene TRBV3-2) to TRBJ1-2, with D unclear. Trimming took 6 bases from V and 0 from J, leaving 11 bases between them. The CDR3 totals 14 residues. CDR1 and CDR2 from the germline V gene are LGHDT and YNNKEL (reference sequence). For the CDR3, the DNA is TGTGCCAGCAGTAAGACACTCGCTAACTATGGCTACACCTTC. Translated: CASSKTLANYGYTF.

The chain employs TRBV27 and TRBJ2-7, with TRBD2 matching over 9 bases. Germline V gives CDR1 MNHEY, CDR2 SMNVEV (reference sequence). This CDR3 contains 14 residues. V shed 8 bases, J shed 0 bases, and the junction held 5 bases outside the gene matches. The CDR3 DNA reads TGTGCCAGCTCGAGGACTAGCGCCTCCTACGAGCAGTACTTC. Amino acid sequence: CASSRTSASYEQYF.

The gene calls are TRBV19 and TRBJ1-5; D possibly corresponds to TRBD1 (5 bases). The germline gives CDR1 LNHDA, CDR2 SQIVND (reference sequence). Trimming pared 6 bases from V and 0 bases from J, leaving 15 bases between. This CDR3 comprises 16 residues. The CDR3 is CASSWAGSYSNQPQHF. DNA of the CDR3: TGTGCCAGTAGCTGGGCAGGGTCATATAGCAATCAGCCCCAGCATTTT.

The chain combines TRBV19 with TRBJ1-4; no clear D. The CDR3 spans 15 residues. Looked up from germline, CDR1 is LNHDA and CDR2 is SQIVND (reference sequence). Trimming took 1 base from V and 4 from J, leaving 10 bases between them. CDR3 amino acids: CASSIVRSLNEKLFF. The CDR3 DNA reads TGTGCCAGTAGTATAGTAAGAAGCCTTAATGAAAAACTGTTTTTT.

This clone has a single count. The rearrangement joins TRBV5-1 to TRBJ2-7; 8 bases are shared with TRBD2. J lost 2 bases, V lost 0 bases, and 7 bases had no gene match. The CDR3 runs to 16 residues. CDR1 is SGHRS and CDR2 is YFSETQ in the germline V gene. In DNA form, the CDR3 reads TGCGCCAGCAGCTTGGTTGCGGGGGGAGGAGCCTACGAGCAGTACTTC. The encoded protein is CASSLVAGGGAYEQYF.

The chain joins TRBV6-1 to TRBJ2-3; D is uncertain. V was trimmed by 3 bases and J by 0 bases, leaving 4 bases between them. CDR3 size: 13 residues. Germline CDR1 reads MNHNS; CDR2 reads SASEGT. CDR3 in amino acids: CASSDPSTDTQYF. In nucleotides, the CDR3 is TGTGCCAGCAGTGACCCAAGCACAGATACGCAGTATTTT.

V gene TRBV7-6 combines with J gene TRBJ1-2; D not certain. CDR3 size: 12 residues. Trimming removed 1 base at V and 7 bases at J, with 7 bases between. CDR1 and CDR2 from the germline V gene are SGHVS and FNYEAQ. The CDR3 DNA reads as TGTGCCAGCAGCTTAGATGGCAGTGGCTACACCTTC. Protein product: CASSLDGSGYTF.